This T cell receptor beta chain was recovered during a study of PD-L1 blockade in urothelial cancer. Study at large: Patients took up atezolizumab around 2014 at 1,200 mg intravenously every 3 weeks. Blood gave a median roughly 150,000 T cells. Study conclusions and caveats: Pretreatment peripheral blood TCR clonality that fell below the median predicted better survival among the patients studied.

Of note for this clone: Its antigen is currently unknown.

The CDR3 has 16 residues. V lost 1 base to trimming and J lost 5 bases; unmatched junction nucleotides: 10. CDR1 and CDR2 (germline): SGHNT, YYREEE (reference sequence). Generated by immunoSEQ multiplex PCR, the TCRdb table keeps only in-frame clones and is missing some. Of about 39,000 clones in the sample, approximately 90% were seen once. Time point specified: pretreatment peripheral blood. Per patient, between 1 and 8 samples were collected at pretreatment and on-treatment time points. The clonotype comes from a woman aged 60-75 years with urothelial cancer. This sample comprised PBMCs, obtained around atezolizumab (anti-PD-L1) treatment. This chain joins TRBV5-4 and TRBJ2-3; TRBD2 matches at 7 bases. The CDR3 loop reads CASSLSAGLGGDTQYF. The CDR3 bases are TGTGCCAGCAGCTTGTCAGCGGGGCTTGGGGGAGATACGCAGTATTTT.